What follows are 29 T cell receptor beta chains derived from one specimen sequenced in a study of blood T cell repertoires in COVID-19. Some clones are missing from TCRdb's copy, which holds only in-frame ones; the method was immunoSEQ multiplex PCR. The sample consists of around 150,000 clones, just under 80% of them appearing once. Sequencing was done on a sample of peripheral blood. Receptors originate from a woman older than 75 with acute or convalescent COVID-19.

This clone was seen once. The CDR3 DNA reads TGTGCCAGCAGTTACTCGCGAACTAGCGGGAGGGCCGGCGGAGCCAAAAACATTCAGTACTTC. Amino acids: CASSYSRTSGRAGGAKNIQYF. The rearrangement uses TRBV6-2 or TRBV6-3 and TRBJ2-4, with 13 bases lining up with TRBD2. The V gene end was trimmed by 0 bases and the J gene end by 0 bases; junction bases not matched to a gene: 11. The CDR3 contains 21 residues. Germline-derived CDR1 and CDR2 are MNHEY and SVGEGT.

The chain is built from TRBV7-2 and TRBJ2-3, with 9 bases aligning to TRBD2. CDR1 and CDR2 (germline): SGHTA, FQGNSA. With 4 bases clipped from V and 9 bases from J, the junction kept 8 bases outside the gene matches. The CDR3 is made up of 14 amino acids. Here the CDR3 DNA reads TGTGCCAGCAGCTCCTGGCGGGGGGGTGGGACGCAGTATTTT. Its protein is CASSSWRGGGTQYF.

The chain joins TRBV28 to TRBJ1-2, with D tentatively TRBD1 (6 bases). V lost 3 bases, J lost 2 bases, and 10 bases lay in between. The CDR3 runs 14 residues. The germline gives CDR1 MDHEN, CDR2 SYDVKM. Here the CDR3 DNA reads TGTGCCAGCAGTTTGGACAGCCTCAACTATGGCTACACCTTC. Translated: CASSLDSLNYGYTF.

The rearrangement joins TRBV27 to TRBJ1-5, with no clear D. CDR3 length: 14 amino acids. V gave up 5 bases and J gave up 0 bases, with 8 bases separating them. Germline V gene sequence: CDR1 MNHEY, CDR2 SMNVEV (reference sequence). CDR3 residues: CASSPHGSNQPQHF. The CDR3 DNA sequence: TGTGCCAGCAGTCCGCACGGTAGCAATCAGCCCCAGCATTTT.

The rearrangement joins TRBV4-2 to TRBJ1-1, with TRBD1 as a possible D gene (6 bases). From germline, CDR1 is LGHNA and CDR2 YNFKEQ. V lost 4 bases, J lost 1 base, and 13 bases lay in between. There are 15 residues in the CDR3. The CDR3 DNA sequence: TGTGCCAGCAGCCTTCCCACAGGGCAGAACACTGAAGCTTTCTTT. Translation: CASSLPTGQNTEAFF.

CDR3 amino acids: CASSLGWVGETQYF. In DNA, the CDR3 is TGTGCCAGCAGTTTAGGGTGGGTCGGGGAGACCCAGTACTTC. This sequence joins TRBV28 and TRBJ2-5; no firm D call. The V end was cut by 2 bases, the J end by 5 bases, with 12 bases between. CDR1 and CDR2 from the germline V gene are MDHEN and SYDVKM. The CDR3 length is 14 residues.

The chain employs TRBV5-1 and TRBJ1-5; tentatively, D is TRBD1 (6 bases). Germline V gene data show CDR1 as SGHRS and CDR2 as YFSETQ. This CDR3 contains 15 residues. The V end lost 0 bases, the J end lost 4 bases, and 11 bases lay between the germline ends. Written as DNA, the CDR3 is TGCGCCAGCAGCTTGGGGGGGCCGACAAATCAGCCCCAGCATTTT. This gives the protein CASSLGGPTNQPQHF.

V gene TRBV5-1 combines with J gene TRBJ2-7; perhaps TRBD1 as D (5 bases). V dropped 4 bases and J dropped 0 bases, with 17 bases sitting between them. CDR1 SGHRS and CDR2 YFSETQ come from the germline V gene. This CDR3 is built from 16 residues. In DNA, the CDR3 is TGCGCCAGCAGCCCCACTTTGGGGCAGGCCTCCTACGAGCAGTACTTC. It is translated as CASSPTLGQASYEQYF.

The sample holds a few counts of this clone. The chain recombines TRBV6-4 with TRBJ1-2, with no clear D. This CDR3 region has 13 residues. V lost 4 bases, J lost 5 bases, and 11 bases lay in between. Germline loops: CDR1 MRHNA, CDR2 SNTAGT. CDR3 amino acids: CASSVGTGYGYTF. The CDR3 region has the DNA TGTGCCAGCAGTGTTGGTACGGGGTATGGCTACACCTTC.

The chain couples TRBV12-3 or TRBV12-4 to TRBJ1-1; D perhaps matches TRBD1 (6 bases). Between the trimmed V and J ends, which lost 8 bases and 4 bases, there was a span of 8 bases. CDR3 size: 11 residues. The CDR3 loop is CASGTFTEAFF. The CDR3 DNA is TGTGCCAGCGGGACATTCACTGAAGCTTTCTTT.

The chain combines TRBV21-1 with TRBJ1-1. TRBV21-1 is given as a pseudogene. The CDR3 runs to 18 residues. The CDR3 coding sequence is TGTGCCAGCAGCAAATCCATATTGGGGGGTAGGTCCGACACTGAAGCTTTCTTT. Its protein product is CASSKSILGGRSDTEAFF.

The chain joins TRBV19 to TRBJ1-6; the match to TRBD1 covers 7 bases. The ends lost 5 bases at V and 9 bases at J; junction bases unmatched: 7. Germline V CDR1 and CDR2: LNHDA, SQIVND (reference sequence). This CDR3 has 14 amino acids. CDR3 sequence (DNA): TGTGCCAGTAGTGTTGAGACAGGGATTTCACCCCTCCACTTT. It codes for CASSVETGISPLHF.

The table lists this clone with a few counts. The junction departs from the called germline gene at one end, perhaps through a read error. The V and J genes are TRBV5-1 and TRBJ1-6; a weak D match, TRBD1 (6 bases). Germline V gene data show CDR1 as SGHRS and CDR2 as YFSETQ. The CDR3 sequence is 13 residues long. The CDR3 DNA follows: TGCGCCAGCAGCCGGGACATTAATTCGCCCCTCCACTTT. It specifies CASSRDINSPLHF.

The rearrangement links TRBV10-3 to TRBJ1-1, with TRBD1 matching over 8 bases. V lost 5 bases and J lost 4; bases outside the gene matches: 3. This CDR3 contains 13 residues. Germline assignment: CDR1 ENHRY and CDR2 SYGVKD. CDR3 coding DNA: TGTGCCATCAGTAACACAGGGGGCACTGAAGCTTTCTTT. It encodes CAISNTGGTEAFF.

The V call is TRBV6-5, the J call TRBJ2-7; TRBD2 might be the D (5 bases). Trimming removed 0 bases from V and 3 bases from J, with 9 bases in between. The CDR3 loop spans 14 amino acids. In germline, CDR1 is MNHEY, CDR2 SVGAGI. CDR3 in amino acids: CASSYSTRGYEQYF. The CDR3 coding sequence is TGTGCCAGCAGTTACTCGACCCGGGGCTACGAGCAGTACTTC.

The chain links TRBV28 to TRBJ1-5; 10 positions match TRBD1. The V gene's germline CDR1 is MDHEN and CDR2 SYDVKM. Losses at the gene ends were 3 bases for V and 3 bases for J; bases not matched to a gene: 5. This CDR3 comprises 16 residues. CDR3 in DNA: TGTGCCAGCAGTTTCCAGACAGGGGGCAACAATCAGCCCCAGCATTTT. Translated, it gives CASSFQTGGNNQPQHF.

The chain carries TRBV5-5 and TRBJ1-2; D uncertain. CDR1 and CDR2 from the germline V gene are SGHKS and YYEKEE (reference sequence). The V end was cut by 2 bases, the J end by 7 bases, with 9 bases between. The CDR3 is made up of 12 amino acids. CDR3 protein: CASSLEESGYTF. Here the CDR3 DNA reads TGTGCCAGCAGCTTAGAGGAAAGTGGCTACACCTTC.

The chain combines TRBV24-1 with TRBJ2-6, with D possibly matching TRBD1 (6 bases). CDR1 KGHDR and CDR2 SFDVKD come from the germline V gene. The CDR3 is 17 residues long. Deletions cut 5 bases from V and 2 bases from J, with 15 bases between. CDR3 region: CATSATTGIAGANVLTF. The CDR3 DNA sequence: TGTGCCACCAGTGCCACCACAGGGATCGCTGGGGCCAACGTCCTGACTTTC.

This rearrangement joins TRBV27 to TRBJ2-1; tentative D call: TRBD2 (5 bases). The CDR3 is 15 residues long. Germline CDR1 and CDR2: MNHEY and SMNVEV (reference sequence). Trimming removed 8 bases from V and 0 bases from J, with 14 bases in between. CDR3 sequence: CASGYPGSSYNEQFF. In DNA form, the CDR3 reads TGTGCCAGCGGATACCCTGGGAGCTCCTACAATGAGCAGTTCTTC.

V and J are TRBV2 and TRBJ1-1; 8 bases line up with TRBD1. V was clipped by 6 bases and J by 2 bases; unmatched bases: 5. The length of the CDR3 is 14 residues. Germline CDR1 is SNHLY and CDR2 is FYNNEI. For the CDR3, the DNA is TGTGCCAGCAGAGGACAGGGTCGTAACACTGAAGCTTTCTTT. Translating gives CASRGQGRNTEAFF.

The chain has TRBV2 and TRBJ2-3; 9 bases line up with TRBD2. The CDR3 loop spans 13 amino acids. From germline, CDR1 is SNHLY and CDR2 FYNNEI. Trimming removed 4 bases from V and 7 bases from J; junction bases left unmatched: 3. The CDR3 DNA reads TGTGCCAGCAGTGGTCTAGCGGGGCATACGCAGTATTTT. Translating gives CASSGLAGHTQYF.

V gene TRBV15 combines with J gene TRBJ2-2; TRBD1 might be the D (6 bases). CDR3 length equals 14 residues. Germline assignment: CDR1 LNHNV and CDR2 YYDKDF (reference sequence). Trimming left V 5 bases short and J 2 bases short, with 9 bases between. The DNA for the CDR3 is TGTGCCACCAGCCAGGGACATAACACCGGGGAGCTGTTTTTT. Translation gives CATSQGHNTGELFF.

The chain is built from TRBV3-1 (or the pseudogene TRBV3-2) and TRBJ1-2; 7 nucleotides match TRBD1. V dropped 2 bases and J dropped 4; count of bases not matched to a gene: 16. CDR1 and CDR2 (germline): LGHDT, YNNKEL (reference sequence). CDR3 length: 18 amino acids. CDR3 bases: TGTGCCAGCAGCCAAAAGGGGGCTCCACAGGGGTCGGGCTATGGCTACACCTTC. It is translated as CASSQKGAPQGSGYGYTF.

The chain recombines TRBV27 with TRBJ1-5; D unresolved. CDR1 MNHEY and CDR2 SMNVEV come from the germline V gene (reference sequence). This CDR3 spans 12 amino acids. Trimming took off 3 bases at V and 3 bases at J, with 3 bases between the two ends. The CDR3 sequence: CASSFVNQPQHF. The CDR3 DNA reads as TGTGCCAGCAGTTTCGTCAATCAGCCCCAGCATTTT.

The CDR3 nucleotides are TGTGCCAGCAGCCCCGCCCCAGGACAGGGAGATCAGCCCCAGCATTTT. Its translation is CASSPAPGQGDQPQHF. This chain uses TRBV7-2 with TRBJ1-5; TRBD1 agrees at 8 bases. This CDR3 region has 16 residues. The V segment lost 5 bases and the J segment 5 bases; nucleotides outside the gene matches: 11. Germline V gene data show CDR1 as SGHTA and CDR2 as FQGNSA.

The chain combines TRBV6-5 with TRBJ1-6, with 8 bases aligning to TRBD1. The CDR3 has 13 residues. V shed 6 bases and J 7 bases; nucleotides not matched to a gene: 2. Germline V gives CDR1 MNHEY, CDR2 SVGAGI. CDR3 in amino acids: CASRTGDNSPLHF. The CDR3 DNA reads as TGTGCCAGCAGGACAGGGGACAATTCACCCCTCCACTTT.

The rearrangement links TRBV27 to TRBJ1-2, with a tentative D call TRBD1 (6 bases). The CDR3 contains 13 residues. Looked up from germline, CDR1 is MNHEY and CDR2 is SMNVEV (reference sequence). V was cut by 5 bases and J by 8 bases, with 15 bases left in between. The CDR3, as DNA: TGTGCCAGCAGTCCTTACCCAGGGGAAGGCTACACCTTC. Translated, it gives CASSPYPGEGYTF.

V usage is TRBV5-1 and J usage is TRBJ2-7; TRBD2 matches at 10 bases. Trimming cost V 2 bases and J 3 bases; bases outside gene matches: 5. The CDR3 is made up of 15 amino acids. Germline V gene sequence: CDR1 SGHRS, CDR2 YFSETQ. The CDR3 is CASSFYLAGDYEQYF. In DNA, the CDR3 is TGCGCCAGCAGCTTTTACCTAGCGGGGGACTACGAGCAGTACTTC.

The CDR3 protein is CAWKIGYEQYF. The CDR3 nucleotides are TGTGCCTGGAAAATCGGCTACGAGCAGTACTTC. This chain uses TRBV30 with TRBJ2-7; unclear D gene. Per the germline V gene, CDR1 is GTSNPN and CDR2 is SVGIG (reference sequence). This CDR3 spans 11 amino acids. V was clipped by 4 bases and J by 3 bases, with 7 bases between them.